Presented here are 25 T cell receptor beta chains from one specimen sequenced in a study of blood T cell repertoires in COVID-19 (dated by TCRdb to the early 2020s). The receptor library was made with the immunoSEQ multiplex PCR assay. TCRdb obtained this table from immuneACCESS and retained in-frame rearrangements with V and J assigned. These tables miss some clones; where compared with another copy, unresolved V genes account for less than half of the shortfall, and the remainder is unexplained. This sample lists 85,000 to 100,000 clones; about 91% were detected once. The ten biggest clones cover 2.1% of the sample. Sequencing was carried out using peripheral blood. These receptors were obtained from a man aged 50 to 59 with COVID-19, enrolled during active disease.

The chain has TRBV11-2 and TRBJ1-3; 7 bases are a match to TRBD1. V shed 6 bases, J shed 3 bases, and the junction held 8 bases outside the gene matches. The CDR3 length is 15 residues. Germline lookup yields CDR1 SGHAT and CDR2 FQNNGV. CDR3 sequence: CASSITGAGGNTIYF. CDR3 bases: TGTGCCAGCAGTATTACAGGGGCTGGTGGAAACACCATATATTTT.

The CDR3 region has the DNA TGTGCCAGTAGTATGGTGGCAGAAAATTCACCCCTCCACTTT. Its translation: CASSMVAENSPLHF. The chain employs TRBV19 and TRBJ1-6; D unclear. V dropped 3 bases and J dropped 7 bases, with 10 bases sitting between them. The CDR3 sequence is 14 residues long. Looked up from germline, CDR1 is LNHDA and CDR2 is SQIVND (reference sequence).

The V gene is TRBV5-6, the J gene TRBJ1-3; 8 nucleotides match TRBD1. From germline, CDR1 is SGHDT and CDR2 YYEEEE. This CDR3 spans 17 amino acids. V dropped 0 bases and J dropped 7; count of bases not matched to a gene: 12. The CDR3 spells CASSLGAGGFVGNTIYF. The CDR3 DNA follows: TGTGCCAGCAGCTTGGGGGCAGGGGGCTTCGTCGGGAACACCATATATTTT.

This clone is a singleton in its sample. The genes are TRBV15 and TRBJ1-5; D is unresolved. The CDR3 consists of 15 residues. The germline V gene has CDR1 LNHNV and CDR2 YYDKDF (reference sequence). V was clipped by 0 bases and J by 7 bases, with 13 bases between them. CDR3 nucleotides: TGTGCCACCAGCAGAGATGGAGGGCGGAGACAGCCCCAGCATTTT. Protein: CATSRDGGRRQPQHF. Looking up the rest from reference TRBV15 and TRBJ1-5 gives the full variable domain: DAMVIQNPRYQVTQFGKPVTLSCSQTLNHNVMYWYQQKSSQAPKLLFHYYDKDFNNEADTPDNFQSRRPNTSFCFLDIRSPGLGDTAMYLCATSRDGGRRQPQHFGDGTRLSIL.

The chain recombines TRBV6-2 or TRBV6-3 with TRBJ1-1; TRBD1 might be the D (5 bases). Per germline, CDR1 MNHEY and CDR2 SVGEGT. The CDR3 is 13 amino acids. V lost 6 bases, J lost 6 bases, and 14 bases lay in between. The CDR3 sequence: CASSGHPGAEAFF. The DNA of the CDR3 is TGTGCCAGCAGCGGACACCCCGGCGCTGAAGCTTTCTTT.

This clone occurred once. The CDR3 DNA reads TGTGCCAGTAGTAAGGCGGAGGGATATAGCAATCAGCCCCAGCATTTT. This translates into CASSKAEGYSNQPQHF. V usage is TRBV19 and J usage is TRBJ1-5; no clear D. The germline V and J ends were trimmed by 4 bases and 0 bases, with 13 bases remaining between them. The CDR3 spans 16 residues. From germline, CDR1 is LNHDA and CDR2 SQIVND (reference sequence).

This clone has just a few counts. Distinct nucleotide sequences in the sample also encode this CDR3. The V and J genes are TRBV4-1 and TRBJ1-6; no reliable D call. The CDR3 has 17 amino acids. Trimming removed 0 bases from V and 0 bases from J, with 9 bases in between. CDR1 and CDR2 from the germline V gene are MGHRA and YSYEKL. The chain's CDR3 is CASSQEEGRSYNSPLHF. DNA of the CDR3: TGCGCCAGCAGCCAAGAGGAGGGTCGCTCCTATAATTCACCCCTCCACTTT.

With regard to this clone: One end of the junction does not line up with germline, which may come from a read error. The CDR3 bases are TGTGCCAGCACCTTAGACAGGGGAGCTAACTATGGCTACACCTTC. Translation gives CASTLDRGANYGYTF. The chain couples TRBV7-8 to TRBJ1-2; 8 bases are shared with TRBD1. Germline CDR1 is SGHVS and CDR2 is FQNEAQ. The CDR3 covers 15 residues.

The rearrangement joins TRBV2 to TRBJ1-2, with 7 bases lining up with TRBD1. The CDR3 consists of 14 residues. V shed 3 bases and J 4 bases; nucleotides not matched to a gene: 5. CDR1 is SNHLY and CDR2 is FYNNEI in the germline V gene. For the CDR3, the DNA is TGTGCCAGCAGTGACGGGACAGAGCTCTATGGCTACACCTTC. Translation gives CASSDGTELYGYTF.

J is TRBJ2-7 and V is TRBV11-2, with D possibly TRBD1 on 5 matching bases. From germline, CDR1 is SGHAT and CDR2 FQNNGV. The CDR3 runs 13 residues. V lost 1 base and J 7 bases, leaving 11 bases between the germline ends. The CDR3 region is CASSLAAGREQYF. CDR3 bases: TGTGCCAGCAGCTTAGCAGCAGGGCGGGAGCAGTACTTC.

The chain carries TRBV20-1 and TRBJ2-5, with TRBD2 identical over 7 bases. Germline loops: CDR1 DFQATT, CDR2 SNEGSKA (reference sequence). V lost 3 bases and J lost 5; bases outside the gene matches: 3. The CDR3 sequence is 12 residues long. CDR3 sequence (DNA): TGCAGTGCTAGTGACGGGGGGGAGACCCAGTACTTC. This sequence encodes CSASDGGETQYF.

The chain links TRBV7-9 to TRBJ1-1; D possibly corresponds to TRBD1 (5 bases). V was shortened by 2 bases and J by 2 bases, with 12 bases between the two germline ends. This CDR3 is 15 amino acids long. Germline V gene lookup returns CDR1 SEHNR and CDR2 FQNEAQ (reference sequence). CDR3 in DNA: TGTGCCAGCAGCTTACGTCCGACAGCAAACACTGAAGCTTTCTTT. Amino acids: CASSLRPTANTEAFF.

This rearrangement joins TRBV12-3 or TRBV12-4 to TRBJ1-5; D might be TRBD1 (6 bases). V lost 2 bases to trimming and J lost 7 bases, with 9 bases between them. The CDR3 is 13 residues long. The chain's CDR3 is CASSLNRDQPQHF. For the CDR3, the DNA is TGTGCCAGCAGTTTAAACAGGGACCAGCCCCAGCATTTT.

V gene TRBV12-3 or TRBV12-4 combines with J gene TRBJ1-2; 7 positions agree with TRBD1. After removal of 7 bases from V and 8 bases from J, the junction contained 10 bases not matched to a gene. This CDR3 has 13 residues. CDR3 region: CASTGGQPDGYTF. CDR3 in DNA: TGTGCCAGCACCGGGGGACAGCCCGACGGCTACACCTTC.

The chain carries TRBV13 and TRBJ1-5; TRBD1 matches 7 bases. Unmatched junction bases numbered 5, after V lost 0 bases and J lost 3 bases. Germline loops: CDR1 PRHDT, CDR2 FYEKMQ (reference sequence). CDR3 length: 16 amino acids. The CDR3 DNA follows: TGTGCCAGCAGCTTAGGGGCAGGGGGGAACAATCAGCCCCAGCATTTT. Translated: CASSLGAGGNNQPQHF.

The chain combines TRBV11-2 with TRBJ1-6; D is uncertain. Germline loops: CDR1 SGHAT, CDR2 FQNNGV. The CDR3 consists of 13 residues. Trimming cost V 4 bases and J 14 bases, with 15 bases left between them. The CDR3 DNA reads TGTGCCAGCAGCTATGGTGAGGGATCAGCCCTCCACTTT. This codes for CASSYGEGSALHF.

The rearrangement joins TRBV19 to TRBJ1-5, with 10 positions matching TRBD1. The CDR3 contains 16 residues. The junction had 4 bases not matched to a gene; V was cut back by 2 bases and J by 3 bases. CDR1 LNHDA and CDR2 SQIVND come from the germline V gene (reference sequence). The CDR3 reads CASSILGTGANQPQHF. The DNA for the CDR3 is TGTGCCAGTAGTATACTCGGGACAGGGGCCAATCAGCCCCAGCATTTT. The variable domain in full, completed from reference TRBV19 and TRBJ1-5, reads DGGITQSPKYLFRKEGQNVTLSCEQNLNHDAMYWYRQDPGQGLRLIYYSQIVNDFQKGDIAEGYSVSREKKESFPLTVTSAQKNPTAFYLCASSILGTGANQPQHFGDGTRLSIL.

CDR3 in amino acids: CASSPRDRGLRGYTF. The CDR3, as DNA: TGTGCCAGCAGCCCCCGGGACAGGGGGTTGCGCGGCTACACCTTC. This chain links TRBV3-1 (or the pseudogene TRBV3-2) with TRBJ1-2, with TRBD1 matching over 11 bases. Germline V gene sequence: CDR1 LGHDT, CDR2 YNNKEL (reference sequence). V trimming: 4 bases; J trimming: 8 bases; junction bases outside the gene matches: 9. The CDR3 is 15 amino acids.

The chain employs TRBV25-1 and TRBJ1-3, with D maybe TRBD1 (6 bases). The CDR3 totals 14 residues. Per germline, CDR1 MGHDK and CDR2 SYGVNS. The V gene lost 6 bases and the J gene lost 2 bases, with 11 bases spanning the gap. The CDR3 is CASSPTGPGNTIYF. Written as DNA, the CDR3 is TGTGCCAGCAGCCCTACAGGGCCTGGAAACACCATATATTTT. Filled out from reference TRBV25-1 and TRBJ1-3, the complete variable domain reads EADIYQTPRYLVIGTGKKITLECSQTMGHDKMYWYQQDPGMELHLIHYSYGVNSTEKGDLSSESTVSRIRTEHFPLTLESARPSHTSQYLCASSPTGPGNTIYFGEGSWLTVV.

DNA for the CDR3: TGTGCCAGCAGGACCGGGACAGGGGGCTTGGGCACTGAAGCTTTCTTT. Translating it yields CASRTGTGGLGTEAFF. V is TRBV2 and J is TRBJ1-1; 12 bases match TRBD1. The CDR3 has 16 residues. V was pared by 6 bases and J by 4 bases, with 9 bases of the junction left unmatched. From germline, CDR1 is SNHLY and CDR2 FYNNEI.

The J gene is TRBJ2-7, the V gene TRBV3-1 (or the pseudogene TRBV3-2), with D possibly being TRBD2 (7 bases). CDR1 and CDR2 (germline): LGHDT, YNNKEL (reference sequence). The CDR3 contains 17 residues. Trimming stripped 1 base from V and 5 bases from J, with 21 bases between. CDR3 in DNA: TGTGCCAGCAGCCAAGTTCGATCGGGGGGCGAGGGGGACGAGCAGTACTTC. Translation: CASSQVRSGGEGDEQYF.

V gene TRBV27 combines with J gene TRBJ1-1; 7 bases agree with TRBD1. The CDR3 contains 12 residues. Germline values: CDR1 MNHEY, CDR2 SMNVEV (reference sequence). V shed 6 bases, J shed 5 bases, and the junction held 3 bases outside the gene matches. The CDR3 protein is CASSRQGTEAFF. The CDR3 bases are TGTGCCAGCAGCCGACAGGGAACTGAAGCTTTCTTT.

The J gene is TRBJ2-1, the V gene TRBV5-1, with 10 positions matching TRBD2. The ends lost 0 bases at V and 4 bases at J; junction bases unmatched: 7. CDR3 length: 17 residues. Germline V gene sequence: CDR1 SGHRS, CDR2 YFSETQ. CDR3 loop: CASSLASGGGFYNEQFF. In nucleotides, the CDR3 is TGCGCCAGCAGCTTGGCTAGCGGGGGAGGGTTTTACAATGAGCAGTTCTTC.

The CDR3 nucleotides read TGTGCCAGCAGAGTAGGAGGGGCTACCCAGCCCCAGCATTTT. This gives the protein CASRVGGATQPQHF. This chain connects TRBV28 to TRBJ1-5; TRBD1 might be the D (5 bases). V lost 6 bases to trimming and J lost 7 bases, with 16 bases between them. CDR3 length equals 14 residues. CDR1 and CDR2 from the germline V gene are MDHEN and SYDVKM.

This chain joins TRBV28 and TRBJ2-2, with 15 bases lining up with TRBD2. The V and J ends lost 5 bases and 3 bases, in that order; junction bases with no gene match: 7. The CDR3 length is 18 residues. Germline CDR1 MDHEN, CDR2 SYDVKM. For the CDR3, the DNA is TGTGCCAGCAGTCTCGGACTAGCGGGGGGGCCCGACACCGGGGAGCTGTTTTTT. This codes for CASSLGLAGGPDTGELFF.